A selection of T cell receptor beta chains follows, all from one sample in a study of identical twins. A single record per CDR3 protein comes from TCRdb applying MiXCR to the 5' RACE reads. This sample has about 240,000 distinct CDR3 sequences, with about 10% found just once. Specimen: memory T cells sorted from blood. The receptors shown here come from a man aged 50 to 59 in good health. Both conserved end residues are part of each CDR3. D genes are given only for firm matches. Expanded clones are given a class, and other clones once, few, many or no size at all.

d_gene	abundance	v_gene	j_gene	len	CDR3nt	CDR3aa
TRBD1	-	TRBV27	TRBJ2-7	15	TGTGCCAGCAGTTTTGACAGGGGGCTAAGTTACGAGCAGTACTTC	CASSFDRGLSYEQYF
-	many	TRBV28	TRBJ2-7	15	TGTGCCAGCAGCCGCCCCAGGGGCTACCGCTACGAGCAGTACTTC	CASSRPRGYRYEQYF
TRBD1	many	TRBV13	TRBJ2-7	14	TGTGCCAGCAGCCCCAGGACAGGGGGCGACGAGCAGTACTTC	CASSPRTGGDEQYF
-	-	TRBV28	TRBJ2-2	17	TGTGCCAGCAGTTCCCCCCGACAGGGACTAAACACCGGGGAGCTGTTTTTT	CASSSPRQGLNTGELFF
-	many	TRBV3-1	TRBJ1-2	13	TGTGCCAGCAGTTTCGGGACAAACTATGGCTACACCTTC	CASSFGTNYGYTF
TRBD2	few	TRBV27	TRBJ2-1	15	TGTGCCAGCAGTTTGAGAGGACTAGTGGGGAATGAGCAGTTCTTC	CASSLRGLVGNEQFF
TRBD1	many	TRBV20-1	TRBJ1-2	13	TGCAGTGCCTGGGACAGGGCGACCTATGGCTACACCTTC	CSAWDRATYGYTF
-	many	TRBV5-1	TRBJ2-3	13	TGCGCCAGCAGGGCCACCACCACAGATACGCAGTATTTT	CASRATTTDTQYF
TRBD1	-	TRBV28	TRBJ1-1	13	TGTGCCAGCAGTAAGACAGGGTGGACTGAAGCTTTCTTT	CASSKTGWTEAFF
-	few	TRBV7-2	TRBJ2-7	14	TGTGCCAGCAGCCAAAAAACAGGGACCTACGAGCAGTACTTC	CASSQKTGTYEQYF
-	many	TRBV29-1	TRBJ2-5	13	TGCAGCGTTGAGTGGGTGGCAGGACAGACCCAGTACTTC	CSVEWVAGQTQYF
TRBD2	many	TRBV5-1	TRBJ2-7	16	TGCGCCAGCAGCCCCGGGACTAGCGGGAGTAGGGACGAGCAGTACTTC	CASSPGTSGSRDEQYF
-	-	TRBV13	TRBJ2-7	14	TGTGCCAGCAGCTTGACACTGCTGGGCTACGAGCAGTACTTC	CASSLTLLGYEQYF
TRBD2	many	TRBV12-3/TRBV12-4	TRBJ2-3	19	TGTGCCAGCAGTTTAGCTAGCGGGACGAATTATCGGAACACAGATACGCAGTATTTT	CASSLASGTNYRNTDTQYF
-	many	TRBV7-2	TRBJ1-1	15	TGTGCCAGCAGCTTAGCCGGACAGATTAACACTGAAGCTTTCTTT	CASSLAGQINTEAFF
-	few	TRBV18	TRBJ1-1	13	TGTGCCAGCTCAATCCGGACGCCCTCGGGAGCTTTCTTT	CASSIRTPSGAFF
TRBD1	-	TRBV20-1	TRBJ1-1	12	TGCAGTGCCGCAGGGGGGAACACTGAAGCTTTCTTT	CSAAGGNTEAFF
TRBD2	many	TRBV7-8	TRBJ2-2	19	TGTGCCAGCAGCAAGAGAGCGGGGGGGATACTTACGAACACCGGGGAGCTGTTTTTT	CASSKRAGGILTNTGELFF
-	few	TRBV7-9	TRBJ1-1	14	TGTGCCAGCAGCCCCATGGACGGGAACACTGAAGCTTTCTTT	CASSPMDGNTEAFF
-	-	TRBV10-3	TRBJ2-6	15	TGTGCCATCGGGCAGGGAGGCTCTGGGGCCAACGTCCTGACTTTC	CAIGQGGSGANVLTF
-	many	TRBV5-1	TRBJ2-7	15	TGCGCCAGCAGCTTGAATGCACTCGGGACGAACGAGCAGTACTTC	CASSLNALGTNEQYF
TRBD2	many	TRBV27	TRBJ2-7	16	TGTGCCAGCAGTTTTATCTCTAGCGGAGGCTCCTACGAGCAGTACTTC	CASSFISSGGSYEQYF
TRBD2	-	TRBV5-1	TRBJ2-1	16	TGCGCCAGCAGCTTGTGGAGCGGGAGCTCCTACAATGAGCAGTTCTTC	CASSLWSGSSYNEQFF
TRBD2	few	TRBV7-2	TRBJ2-3	15	TGTGCCAGCAGCTCCGGGACTAGCGGGAGGGCCGGGCAGTATTTT	CASSSGTSGRAGQYF
TRBD2	-	TRBV27	TRBJ2-1	18	TGTGCCAGCAGTCCGACTAGCGGGAGACTCACGCGCTACAATGAGCAGTTCTTC	CASSPTSGRLTRYNEQFF
TRBD2	few	TRBV27	TRBJ2-3	16	TGTGCCAGCAGTTTATCTGGAGCGGGGGTCGCAGATACGCAGTATTTT	CASSLSGAGVADTQYF
TRBD2	many	TRBV20-1	TRBJ2-5	14	TGCAGTGCTAGAACAACTAGCGGGATGGAGACCCAGTACTTC	CSARTTSGMETQYF
-	many	TRBV5-1	TRBJ2-5	14	TGCGCCAGCAGTTTACAGGGGGGGTCAGAGACCCAGTACTTC	CASSLQGGSETQYF
-	many	TRBV14	TRBJ1-1	15	TGTGCCAGCAGCCCTTTAATACAGGCGAACACTGAAGCTTTCTTT	CASSPLIQANTEAFF
TRBD1	many	TRBV7-2	TRBJ1-1	15	TGTGCCAGCAGCCTCGACAGGGTGGGAGGCACTGAAGCTTTCTTT	CASSLDRVGGTEAFF
-	-	TRBV9	TRBJ2-2	15	TGTGCCAGCAGCCCAAAAGGGACACCCACCGGGGAGCTGTTTTTT	CASSPKGTPTGELFF
TRBD1	-	TRBV11-2	TRBJ1-5	18	TGTGCCAGCAGCTTATATCCCGGACAGGGTAGTTCCAATCAGCCCCAGCATTTT	CASSLYPGQGSSNQPQHF
TRBD2	-	TRBV6-1	TRBJ2-1	17	TGTGCCAGCAGTGAAGCGCTTAGCGGGGGGGTGTACAATGAGCAGTTCTTC	CASSEALSGGVYNEQFF
TRBD1	-	TRBV12-3/TRBV12-4	TRBJ1-2	15	TGTGCCAGCAGTACTCTAGAGGACAGGGACTATGGCTACACCTTC	CASSTLEDRDYGYTF
-	many	TRBV5-1	TRBJ2-1	15	TGCGCCAGCAGCACCACAGGACGGTCATGGGATGAGCAGTTCTTC	CASSTTGRSWDEQFF
TRBD2	many	TRBV20-1	TRBJ2-1	14	TGCAGTGCACTGACTAGCGGGGGGTTCAATGAGCAGTTCTTC	CSALTSGGFNEQFF
-	few	TRBV6-2/TRBV6-3	TRBJ1-5	13	TGTGCCAGCAGTTACACTGTGGAGCAGCCCCAGCATTTT	CASSYTVEQPQHF
TRBD2	-	TRBV7-2	TRBJ2-7	15	TGTGCCAGCAGCTTAGCGGCTAGCGGGGAATACGAGCAGTACTTC	CASSLAASGEYEQYF
TRBD2	few	TRBV7-2	TRBJ2-7	16	TGTGCCAGCAGCCCACGGACTAGCGGGAACTCCTACGAGCAGTACTTC	CASSPRTSGNSYEQYF
-	-	TRBV28	TRBJ2-7	10	TGTGCCAGCAGTAATAACGAGCAGTACTTC	CASSNNEQYF
-	few	TRBV30	TRBJ1-2	11	TGTGCCTGGGGGACCGGAGGTGGCTACACCTTC	CAWGTGGGYTF
-	many	TRBV4-1	TRBJ2-3	14	TGCGCCAGCAGCCAAGACGGCGACACAGATACGCAGTATTTT	CASSQDGDTDTQYF
-	few	TRBV6-5	TRBJ1-4	17	TGTGCCAGCAGTTACGTGAGGGACACCTCAACTAATGAAAAACTGTTTTTT	CASSYVRDTSTNEKLFF
-	few	TRBV29-1	TRBJ2-3	11	TGCAGCGTTGTCCGAGGCGGTACGCAGTATTTT	CSVVRGGTQYF
-	many	TRBV27	TRBJ1-5	14	TGTGCCAGCAGTTTAACGAGGGGCAATCAGCCCCAGCATTTT	CASSLTRGNQPQHF
TRBD2	-	TRBV14	TRBJ2-1	15	TGTGCCAGCAGCCGAGGACTAGCGGGACTCAATGAGCAGTTCTTC	CASSRGLAGLNEQFF
TRBD2	few	TRBV3-1	TRBJ2-2	16	TGTGCCAGCAGCCGGACTAGCGGGAGGAGTAGCGGGGAGCTGTTTTTT	CASSRTSGRSSGELFF
TRBD2	few	TRBV5-6	TRBJ2-1	20	TGTGCCAGCAGCTTGGGCCCTGGGACTAGCGGGAGGAGTCCCTACAATGAGCAGTTCTTC	CASSLGPGTSGRSPYNEQFF
-	few	TRBV9	TRBJ2-5	13	TGTGCCAGCAGCCTCAGGGATATGGAGACCCAGTACTTC	CASSLRDMETQYF
TRBD1	many	TRBV10-3	TRBJ1-6	13	TGTGCCATCAGTGAGTTGGACAGGAGGTTACTCCACTTT	CAISELDRRLLHF
-	many	TRBV5-1	TRBJ1-6	14	TGCGCCAGCAGCCCGGGAATAAGGAATTCACCCCTCCACTTT	CASSPGIRNSPLHF
TRBD2	-	TRBV12-3/TRBV12-4	TRBJ2-1	15	TGTGCCAGCAATATAGCGGGCCTGGGACACAATGAGCAGTTCTTC	CASNIAGLGHNEQFF
TRBD1	-	TRBV7-2	TRBJ2-7	15	TGTGCCAGCAGCTGGGACAGGGGGCATACCTACGAGCAGTACTTC	CASSWDRGHTYEQYF
-	many	TRBV10-3	TRBJ2-6	15	TGTGCCATCAGTAAGACACCCCTGGAGGACAACGTCCTGACTTTC	CAISKTPLEDNVLTF
TRBD2	many	TRBV25-1	TRBJ2-3	15	TGTGCCAGCAGTTTTAGCGGGGGCGGGGCAGATACGCAGTATTTT	CASSFSGGGADTQYF
TRBD2	-	TRBV6-1	TRBJ2-1	18	TGTGCCAGCAGCTCCGGGACTAGCGGGAGGGGGGGAGGTAACGGGCAGTTCTTC	CASSSGTSGRGGGNGQFF